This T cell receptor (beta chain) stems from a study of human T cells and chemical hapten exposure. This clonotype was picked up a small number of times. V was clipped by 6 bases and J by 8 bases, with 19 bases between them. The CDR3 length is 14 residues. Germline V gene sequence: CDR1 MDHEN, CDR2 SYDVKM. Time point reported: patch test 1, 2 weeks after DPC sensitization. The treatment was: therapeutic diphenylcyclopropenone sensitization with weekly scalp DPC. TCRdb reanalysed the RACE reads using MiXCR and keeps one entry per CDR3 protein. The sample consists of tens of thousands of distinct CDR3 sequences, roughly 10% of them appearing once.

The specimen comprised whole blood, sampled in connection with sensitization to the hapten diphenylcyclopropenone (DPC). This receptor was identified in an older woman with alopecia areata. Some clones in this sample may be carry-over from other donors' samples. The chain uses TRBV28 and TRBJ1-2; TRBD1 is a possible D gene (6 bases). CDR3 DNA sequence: TGTGCCAGCAGCATACAGGGTATCGTGTTCGGCTACACCTTC. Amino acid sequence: CASSIQGIVFGYTF.